These 6 T cell receptor beta chains were sequenced from one sample in a study of blood T cell repertoires in COVID-19 (dated by TCRdb to about 2020). Libraries came from the immunoSEQ multiplex PCR assay. TCRdb took over this immuneACCESS table, retaining in-frame rearrangements with V and J assigned. Such tables are incomplete; in checked studies, under half of the missing clones stem from an unresolved V gene, and the remainder is unexplained. Counted in this sample were around 300,000 clones; 88% of them appeared once. The ten largest clones capture 0.8% to 1% of the sample. Specimen: PBMCs or T cells enriched from blood (not recorded which). The receptors shown here come from a woman in her twenties or thirties who had recovered from COVID-19.

CDR3 bases: TGTGCCAGCAGTCCATGGAGGGGGCGATGGAGCAATCAGCCCCAGCATTTT. Protein: CASSPWRGRWSNQPQHF. The chain recombines TRBV27 with TRBJ1-5, with TRBD1 identical over 7 bases. V lost 5 bases to trimming and J lost 1 base; unmatched junction nucleotides: 11. The germline V gene has CDR1 MNHEY and CDR2 SMNVEV (reference sequence). This CDR3 is 17 amino acids long.

Only a few counts were recorded for this clone. This CDR3 is CASGGQGWDYTF. The CDR3 nucleotides are TGTGCCAGCGGAGGACAGGGTTGGGACTACACCTTC. The chain links TRBV7-9 to TRBJ1-2, with 8 bases identical to TRBD1. The CDR3 is 12 residues long. Germline loops: CDR1 SEHNR, CDR2 FQNEAQ (reference sequence). V lost 8 bases, J lost 10 bases, and 9 bases stayed unmatched.

The chain is built from TRBV12-3 or TRBV12-4 and TRBJ1-1, with 7 bases aligning to TRBD1. The V segment lost 5 bases and the J segment 6 bases; nucleotides outside the gene matches: 6. This CDR3 is 13 amino acids long. The CDR3 DNA is TGTGCCAGCAGTCTACAGGGGTCCGCTGAAGCTTTCTTT. Protein: CASSLQGSAEAFF.

This chain connects TRBV3-1 (or the pseudogene TRBV3-2) to TRBJ2-7, with D tentatively TRBD2 (6 bases). Trimming cost V 4 bases and J 0 bases, with 7 bases left between them. CDR3 length equals 13 residues. Per the germline V gene, CDR1 is LGHDT and CDR2 is YNNKEL (reference sequence). The CDR3 sequence is CASSLDYSYEQYF. The DNA of the CDR3 is TGTGCCAGCAGCCTGGACTACTCCTACGAGCAGTACTTC.

The CDR3 DNA sequence: TGTGCCAGCAGCGTAGTCGGGATGAACACCGGGGAGCTGTTTTTT. Protein sequence: CASSVVGMNTGELFF. The J gene is TRBJ2-2, the V gene TRBV9; D perhaps matches TRBD2 (5 bases). CDR3 size: 15 residues. Looked up from germline, CDR1 is SGDLS and CDR2 is YYNGEE. V was trimmed by 0 bases and J by 1 base, leaving 7 bases between them. Looking up the rest from reference TRBV9 and TRBJ2-2 gives the full variable domain: DSGVTQTPKHLITATGQRVTLRCSPRSGDLSVYWYQQSLDQGLQFLIQYYNGEERAKGNILERFSAQQFPDLHSELNLSSLELGDSALYFCASSVVGMNTGELFFGEGSRLTVL.

The genes are TRBV5-4 and TRBJ1-2; TRBD1 matches 8 bases. The J segment lost 4 bases and the V segment lost 0 bases, leaving 8 bases of the junction unmatched. The CDR3 has 16 amino acids. From germline, CDR1 is SGHNT and CDR2 YYREEE (reference sequence). CDR3 protein: CASSLGQGSRIYGYTF. The CDR3 nucleotides are TGTGCCAGCAGCTTGGGACAGGGGTCAAGGATCTATGGCTACACCTTC.